This is a list of T cell receptor beta chains from one sample in a study of blood T cell repertoires in COVID-19. TCRdb keeps only in-frame clones here, not all; method: immunoSEQ multiplex PCR. This repertoire shows more than 120,000 clones, roughly 84% found once; its top ten account for roughly 3.9%. What was sequenced was PBMCs or T cells enriched from blood (not recorded which). These receptors were collected from a man between 50 and 59 years old in a cohort exposed to, infected with or recovered from COVID-19 (not recorded which). The CDR3 runs from the conserved cysteine through the conserved F or W.

j_gene	v_gene	CDR3aa
TRBJ2-1	TRBV5-1	CASSLGRGYNEQFF
TRBJ1-2	TRBV6-5	CASSYSNRAYYGYTF
TRBJ2-1	TRBV6-5	CASSYSSGYNEQFF
TRBJ2-1	TRBV7-9	CASSLGAGGRQFF
TRBJ2-3	TRBV10-2	CATAGQFTDTQYF
TRBJ1-5	TRBV7-9	CASSQGQGLPNQPQHF
TRBJ1-2	TRBV7-6	CASSPSGGPDYGYTF
TRBJ2-1	TRBV7-9	CASSSHAGGYNEQFF
TRBJ2-7	TRBV5-5	CASSSQVAGQGLF
TRBJ1-1	TRBV21-1	CASRVGGRSARLNTEAFF
TRBJ2-7	TRBV9	CASSPLGTSGGEQYF
TRBJ2-5	TRBV10-3	CAISEGGAETQYF
TRBJ2-7	TRBV5-1	CASSSAGGSSYEQYF
TRBJ2-2	TRBV5-1	CASRRTGATNTGELFF
TRBJ2-7	TRBV15	CATSKDRGREQYF
TRBJ1-3	TRBV11-2	CASSPDRGPNLSGNTIYF